Below, 27 T cell receptor beta chains from the same sample are listed, as sequenced in a study of T-cell reconstitution after alpha-beta-depleted transplantation in children. The authors prepared the TCRbeta library with unique molecular identifiers. TCRdb ran MiXCR on the PCR reads and lists one entry per CDR3 protein. The table includes roughly 50,000 distinct CDR3 sequences, approximately 43% detected once. This sample comprised PBMCs, mostly from graft donor cells, obtained 360 days after TCRalphabeta/CD19-depleted stem cell transplant. These receptors originate from a male patient under 18 who had a stem cell transplant for acute lymphoblastic leukemia, so the T cells may come from the graft donor.

The V gene is TRBV5-1, the J gene TRBJ2-3, with 13 bases aligning to TRBD2. Germline trimming cut 2 bases from V and 5 bases from J; bases unmatched to any gene: 11. CDR3 length equals 18 residues. Germline values: CDR1 SGHRS, CDR2 YFSETQ. The CDR3 reads CASSFTGLAGKVGDTQYF. In nucleotides, the CDR3 is TGCGCCAGCAGCTTCACGGGACTAGCGGGGAAAGTAGGAGATACGCAGTATTTT.

This clonotype came up a few times. The chain is built from TRBV7-9 and TRBJ1-1; 7 bases are a match to TRBD1. This CDR3 is built from 13 residues. Trimming removed 8 bases from V and 5 bases from J; junction bases left unmatched: 8. Germline assignment: CDR1 SEHNR and CDR2 FQNEAQ (reference sequence). CDR3 bases: TGTGCCAGCGGATACAGGGGTAGGACTGAAGCTTTCTTT. Its translation is CASGYRGRTEAFF. The whole variable domain, filled in from reference TRBV7-9 and TRBJ1-1, reads DTGVSQNPRHKITKRGQNVTFRCDPISEHNRLYWYRQTLGQGPEFLTYFQNEAQLEKSRLLSDRFSAERPKGSFSTLEIQRTEQGDSAMYLCASGYRGRTEAFFGQGTRLTVV.

This chain uses TRBV15 with TRBJ1-5; no clear D. Germline CDR1 reads LNHNV; CDR2 reads YYDKDF (reference sequence). The V end was cut by 3 bases, the J end by 7 bases, with 22 bases between. The CDR3 is made up of 17 amino acids. CDR3 bases: TGTGCCACCAGCAGTGGTGCCCGGGCCCTAGATCGGCAGCCCCAGCATTTT. Its translation: CATSSGARALDRQPQHF.

The rearrangement joins TRBV20-1 to TRBJ2-7; TRBD2 agrees at 9 bases. This CDR3 has 13 amino acids. J gave up 1 base and V 6 bases, and 4 bases lay outside the gene matches. CDR1 is DFQATT and CDR2 is SNEGSKA in the germline V gene (reference sequence). The CDR3 region is CSAQTSGSYEQYF. CDR3 coding DNA: TGCAGTGCCCAGACTAGCGGATCCTACGAGCAGTACTTC.

V gene TRBV5-1 combines with J gene TRBJ1-6, with D perhaps matching TRBD1 (6 bases). V lost 4 bases and J 10 bases, leaving 21 bases between the germline ends. This CDR3 spans 16 amino acids. Germline assignment: CDR1 SGHRS and CDR2 YFSETQ. The CDR3 spells CASSLRSRGEGSPLHF. Here the CDR3 DNA reads TGCGCCAGCAGCCTCCGAAGCAGGGGAGAGGGATCACCCCTCCACTTT.

This chain connects TRBV20-1 to TRBJ1-2, with D unclear. There are 11 residues in the CDR3. Trimming removed 3 bases at V and 6 bases at J, with 8 bases between. Germline V gene data show CDR1 as DFQATT and CDR2 as SNEGSKA (reference sequence). DNA of the CDR3: TGCAGTGCTAGGGATAGGGATGGCTACACCTTC. This codes for CSARDRDGYTF.

V gene TRBV11-1 combines with J gene TRBJ2-1; D tentatively fits TRBD1 or TRBD2 (5 bases each). CDR1 and CDR2 from the germline V gene are SGHAT and FQDESV (reference sequence). The CDR3 is 15 amino acids. Trimming cost V 3 bases and J 4 bases, with 13 bases left between them. The CDR3 DNA follows: TGTGCCAGCAGCTTCCCGGGACGGGCTTACAATGAGCAGTTCTTC. Its protein product is CASSFPGRAYNEQFF.

The chain uses TRBV20-1 and TRBJ2-7, with D perhaps TRBD2 (5 bases). This CDR3 has 11 amino acids. The V end was cut by 3 bases, the J end by 7 bases, with 10 bases between. Germline V gene lookup returns CDR1 DFQATT and CDR2 SNEGSKA (reference sequence). The CDR3 region has the DNA TGCAGTGCTAGTCTTCCGGGAGAGCAGTACTTC. It codes for CSASLPGEQYF.

The gene calls are TRBV24-1 and TRBJ2-1, with a possible D match to TRBD2 (5 bases). The CDR3 is made up of 15 amino acids. Germline assignment: CDR1 KGHDR and CDR2 SFDVKD. V shed 4 bases and J shed 4 bases, with 13 bases lying between them. The CDR3 sequence: CATSDPDYFYNEQFF. The CDR3 coding sequence is TGTGCCACCAGTGACCCCGACTACTTTTACAATGAGCAGTTCTTC.

The rearrangement links TRBV20-1 to TRBJ2-5; D assignment may be TRBD1 or TRBD2 (6 bases each). V was trimmed by 0 bases and J by 4 bases, leaving 15 bases between them. This CDR3 is built from 15 residues. Germline lookup yields CDR1 DFQATT and CDR2 SNEGSKA (reference sequence). The CDR3 bases are TGCAGTGCTAGAGATGGTTCGGGGGCCGGAGAGACCCAGTACTTC. Protein sequence: CSARDGSGAGETQYF.

This clonotype was detected only a few times. The rearrangement uses TRBV6-5 and TRBJ1-2; TRBD1 might be the D (5 bases). Trimming removed 4 bases at V and 4 bases at J, with 13 bases between. Germline V gene sequence: CDR1 MNHEY, CDR2 SVGAGI. The CDR3 covers 14 residues. The CDR3 DNA sequence: TGTGCCAGCAGTTCCCCAGGGATGAGCTATGGCTACACCTTC. Protein sequence: CASSSPGMSYGYTF.

The chain links TRBV12-3 or TRBV12-4 to TRBJ2-3; 9 nucleotides agree with TRBD1. The CDR3 spans 15 residues. Trimming at V came to 5 bases and at J to 0 bases, leaving 3 bases not matched to a gene. CDR3 sequence reads: CASSATGGSTDTQYF. The DNA for the CDR3 is TGTGCCAGCAGTGCGACAGGGGGTAGCACAGATACGCAGTATTTT.

V and J are TRBV27 and TRBJ1-1; D possibly corresponds to TRBD1 (5 bases). Trimming pared 6 bases from V and 1 base from J, leaving 15 bases between. This CDR3 comprises 15 residues. The germline CDR1 and CDR2 sequences are MNHEY and SMNVEV (reference sequence). CDR3 region: CASRNPDSQNTEAFF. CDR3 nucleotides: TGTGCCAGCAGGAATCCCGACAGCCAGAACACTGAAGCTTTCTTT.

The V and J genes are TRBV7-9 and TRBJ2-7, with D perhaps TRBD2 (5 bases). V lost 0 bases and J lost 9, with 9 bases in between. Germline V gene sequence: CDR1 SEHNR, CDR2 FQNEAQ (reference sequence). CDR3 size: 12 residues. The CDR3 here is CASSLALGGQYF. CDR3 DNA sequence: TGTGCCAGCAGCTTAGCGCTTGGAGGGCAGTACTTC.

V is TRBV29-1 and J is TRBJ2-4; D gene ambiguous. Looked up from germline, CDR1 is SQVTM and CDR2 is ANQGSEA. The CDR3 contains 13 residues. Trimming left V 3 bases short and J 0 bases short, with 6 bases between. The chain's CDR3 is CSVEYIAKNIQYF. The CDR3 DNA reads as TGCAGCGTTGAGTATATAGCCAAAAACATTCAGTACTTC.

This clonotype has only a few counts. This rearrangement joins TRBV6-5 to TRBJ1-1; D is ambiguous. V was pared by 6 bases and J by 5 bases, with 7 bases between. Germline values: CDR1 MNHEY, CDR2 SVGAGI. The CDR3 is made up of 11 amino acids. The DNA of the CDR3 is TGTGCCAGCAGGAGGATGACTGAAGCTTTCTTT. Amino acids: CASRRMTEAFF.

The chain couples TRBV6-5 to TRBJ1-1, with D possibly being TRBD1 (5 bases). The CDR3 loop spans 14 amino acids. CDR1 and CDR2 (germline): MNHEY, SVGAGI. Trimming cost V 2 bases and J 8 bases, with 15 bases left between them. The CDR3 reads CASSYRNQGFEAFF. DNA for the CDR3: TGTGCCAGCAGTTACAGAAACCAGGGCTTCGAAGCTTTCTTT.

The V and J genes are TRBV20-1 and TRBJ2-7, with D possibly TRBD1 on 6 matching bases. Germline values: CDR1 DFQATT, CDR2 SNEGSKA (reference sequence). The length of the CDR3 is 15 residues. Trimming removed 4 bases from V and 4 bases from J, with 20 bases in between. The CDR3 loop reads CSANPGTQGHYEQYF. CDR3 nucleotides: TGCAGTGCTAATCCAGGGACACAGGGCCATTACGAGCAGTACTTC.

This chain connects TRBV12-3 or TRBV12-4 to TRBJ2-7, with 7 positions matching TRBD1. V trimming: 5 bases; J trimming: 3 bases; junction bases outside the gene matches: 10. The CDR3 consists of 15 residues. CDR3 in DNA: TGTGCCAGCAGTCCGCCCGGGACAGAGAGCTACGAGCAGTACTTC. Its protein is CASSPPGTESYEQYF.

The chain carries TRBV29-1 and TRBJ1-2; a possible D gene is TRBD1 (6 bases). Germline CDR1 SQVTM, CDR2 ANQGSEA. This CDR3 comprises 13 residues. Trimming removed 6 bases from V and 2 bases from J, with 13 bases in between. Here the CDR3 reads CSVSHQGNYGYTF. CDR3 nucleotide sequence: TGCAGCGTCTCTCACCAGGGGAACTATGGCTACACCTTC.

This clonotype was picked up a small number of times. This rearrangement joins TRBV12-3 or TRBV12-4 to TRBJ2-5; the D gene is possibly TRBD1 (6 bases). V was trimmed by 8 bases and J by 4 bases, leaving 17 bases between them. The CDR3 sequence is 14 residues long. CDR3 sequence (DNA): TGTGCCAGCCTTTCCACAGGGCCAGGAGAGACCCAGTACTTC. Its protein is CASLSTGPGETQYF.

The J gene is TRBJ2-5, the V gene TRBV15; no reliable D call. Germline loops: CDR1 LNHNV, CDR2 YYDKDF (reference sequence). Trimming stripped 5 bases from V and 5 bases from J, with 18 bases between. The CDR3 is 15 amino acids. The CDR3 is CATSFGLGNLETQYF. The CDR3 region has the DNA TGTGCCACCAGCTTCGGATTGGGGAATTTGGAGACCCAGTACTTC. Using reference TRBV15 and TRBJ2-5 for the parts outside the CDR3, the full variable domain is DAMVIQNPRYQVTQFGKPVTLSCSQTLNHNVMYWYQQKSSQAPKLLFHYYDKDFNNEADTPDNFQSRRPNTSFCFLDIRSPGLGDTAMYLCATSFGLGNLETQYFGPGTRLLVL.

This sequence joins TRBV4-1 and TRBJ2-1; TRBD2 matches at 11 bases. CDR1 MGHRA and CDR2 YSYEKL come from the germline V gene. J lost 0 bases, V lost 3 bases, and 16 bases had no gene match. The length of the CDR3 is 21 residues. The CDR3 DNA reads as TGCGCCAGCAGCCAGATACTAGCGGGAGCCCTCCCTACGAGCTCCTACAATGAGCAGTTCTTC. This translates into CASSQILAGALPTSSYNEQFF.

The V and J genes are TRBV3-1 and TRBJ2-1; D possibly uses TRBD1 or TRBD2 (5 bases each). This CDR3 region has 18 residues. Trimming cost V 0 bases and J 0 bases, with 15 bases left between them. Germline CDR1 reads LGHDT; CDR2 reads YNNKEL (reference sequence). The CDR3 nucleotides are TGTGCCAGCAGCCAAGATAGGGGAGAGGCCAGCTCCTACAATGAGCAGTTCTTC. This codes for CASSQDRGEASSYNEQFF.

This sequence joins TRBV4-1 and TRBJ2-5; 9 nucleotides align to TRBD2. V was clipped by 1 base and J by 6 bases; unmatched bases: 6. This CDR3 has 15 amino acids. The germline CDR1 and CDR2 sequences are MGHRA and YSYEKL. CDR3 amino acids: CASSQATSGVKTQYF. CDR3 nucleotide sequence: TGCGCCAGCAGCCAAGCGACTAGCGGAGTGAAGACCCAGTACTTC.

This CDR3 is CASSDRGVWTGNTIYF. The CDR3 coding sequence is TGTGCCAGCAGCGACAGGGGGGTCTGGACTGGAAACACCATATATTTT. The chain joins TRBV2 to TRBJ1-3; 9 positions match TRBD1. CDR1 and CDR2 (germline): SNHLY, FYNNEI. Unmatched junction bases numbered 8, after V lost 6 bases and J lost 2 bases. The CDR3 runs 16 residues.

The chain carries TRBV5-1 and TRBJ2-1; possibly TRBD1 or TRBD2 for D (5 bases each). CDR1 is SGHRS, CDR2 YFSETQ, per germline. V lost 5 bases, J lost 5 bases, and 14 bases lay in between. The length of the CDR3 is 14 residues. CDR3 loop: CASRSGPANNEQFF. DNA of the CDR3: TGCGCCAGCAGATCGGGGCCTGCTAACAATGAGCAGTTCTTC.